A single sample is the source of the 9 T cell receptor beta chains below, sequenced in a study of control samples from healthy donors and cancer patients. Repertoires were generated with immunoSEQ multiplex PCR, while TCRdb's copy carries only in-frame clones and drops some. The sample records over 15,000 clones, about 82% being singletons. The material sequenced was PBMCs. The receptors originated from a woman aged 65 to 85 with colorectal cancer.

The chain links TRBV28 to TRBJ1-2, with TRBD1 matching 9 bases. The CDR3 loop spans 12 amino acids. Germline V gene sequence: CDR1 MDHEN, CDR2 SYDVKM. With 6 bases clipped from V and 13 bases from J, the junction kept 9 bases outside the gene matches. The CDR3 sequence: CASRSRDRVCTF. CDR3 nucleotide sequence: TGTGCCAGCAGGTCAAGGGACAGGGTATGCACCTTC.

For the CDR3, the DNA is TGTGCCAGCAGCCCTGGACAGGGGGGCGAGCAGTACTTC. Protein: CASSPGQGGEQYF. This chain connects TRBV7-3 to TRBJ2-7, with 10 nucleotides matching TRBD1. This CDR3 spans 13 amino acids. Germline V gene data show CDR1 as SGHTA and CDR2 as FQGTGA. J lost 6 bases, V lost 5 bases, and 4 bases had no gene match.

V gene TRBV27 combines with J gene TRBJ1-5, with TRBD1 as a possible D gene (5 bases). CDR1 MNHEY and CDR2 SMNVEV come from the germline V gene (reference sequence). CDR3 length equals 14 residues. Between the trimmed V and J ends, which lost 3 bases and 5 bases, there was a span of 11 bases. This chain's CDR3 is CASSFRGGYQPQHF. The CDR3 bases are TGTGCCAGCAGTTTCCGTGGGGGTTATCAGCCCCAGCATTTT.

The rearrangement joins TRBV3-1 (or the pseudogene TRBV3-2) to TRBJ2-3; no clear D. CDR3 length equals 16 residues. Germline V gene lookup returns CDR1 LGHDT and CDR2 YNNKEL (reference sequence). The V gene lost 0 bases and the J gene lost 3 bases, with 13 bases spanning the gap. The CDR3 spells CASSQDSAPGTDTQYF. The CDR3 DNA reads as TGTGCCAGCAGCCAAGACTCAGCGCCTGGGACAGATACGCAGTATTTT.

The chain joins TRBV19 to TRBJ1-1; D is unclear. This CDR3 spans 14 amino acids. The V and J ends lost 3 bases and 1 base respectively, with 9 bases between them. In germline, CDR1 is LNHDA, CDR2 SQIVND (reference sequence). CDR3 loop: CASSMGRTNTEAFF. The CDR3 coding sequence is TGTGCCAGTAGTATGGGAAGGACGAACACTGAAGCTTTCTTT.

The chain couples TRBV6-4 to TRBJ2-2; TRBD2 agrees at 11 bases. J lost 5 bases, V lost 7 bases, and 9 bases had no gene match. The CDR3 covers 16 residues. Germline lookup yields CDR1 MRHNA and CDR2 SNTAGT. For the CDR3, the DNA is TGTGCCAGCAATCTAGCGGGAGGCTGGGGGACCGGGGAGCTGTTTTTT. As protein: CASNLAGGWGTGELFF.

The chain carries TRBV11-2 and TRBJ1-2, with D maybe TRBD1 (6 bases). CDR3 length: 13 amino acids. Germline assignment: CDR1 SGHAT and CDR2 FQNNGV. The V end lost 1 base, the J end lost 11 bases, and 14 bases lay between the germline ends. Here the CDR3 DNA reads TGTGCCAGCAGCTTAGCCCTGGGAGGGGGTTACACCTTC. The encoded protein is CASSLALGGGYTF.

The chain carries TRBV18 and TRBJ2-1; 11 bases are shared with TRBD2. This CDR3 region has 16 residues. V was clipped by 0 bases and J by 3 bases; unmatched bases: 1. Looked up from germline, CDR1 is KGHSH and CDR2 is LQKENI. The CDR3 protein is CASSPPGTSGYNEQFF. DNA of the CDR3: TGTGCCAGCTCACCACCGGGGACTAGCGGCTACAATGAGCAGTTCTTC.

This rearrangement joins TRBV12-5 to TRBJ2-5; 8 positions agree with TRBD2. This CDR3 is 15 amino acids long. V lost 7 bases to trimming and J lost 4 bases; unmatched junction nucleotides: 11. From germline, CDR1 is LGHNT and CDR2 FRNRAP. This chain's CDR3 is CASVSRQRGGETQYF. CDR3 sequence (DNA): TGTGCTAGTGTCTCCCGTCAACGGGGGGGAGAGACCCAGTACTTC.